This passage covers 22 T cell receptor beta chains from one sample sequenced in a study of cytomegalovirus exposure and HLA in healthy donors. Amplification used 60 Vbeta primers and 13 Jbeta primers. The data were produced by immunoSEQ multiplex PCR, yet TCRdb's version contains in-frame clones alone and is incomplete. The table shows about 180,000 clones, with 76% occurring only once. The sample taken for sequencing was PBMCs. The receptors shown here come from a young man in good health and CMV-seronegative.

V gene TRBV7-9 combines with J gene TRBJ2-1; no firm D call. Germline loops: CDR1 SEHNR, CDR2 FQNEAQ (reference sequence). CDR3 length: 12 residues. V dropped 6 bases and J dropped 5 bases, with 8 bases sitting between them. In DNA form, the CDR3 reads TGTGCCAGCAGTCTTCAGGACAATGAGCAGTTCTTC. Amino acid sequence: CASSLQDNEQFF.

DNA for the CDR3: TGTGCCAGCAGTGGATCTTCGGGGGACCGACGCACAGATACGCAGTATTTT. Translating it yields CASSGSSGDRRTDTQYF. This chain joins TRBV6-1 and TRBJ2-3; a weak D match, TRBD2 (6 bases). V dropped 4 bases and J dropped 1 base, with 18 bases sitting between them. This CDR3 spans 17 amino acids. Germline CDR1 and CDR2: MNHNS and SASEGT.

J is TRBJ2-3 and V is TRBV30; D possibly corresponds to TRBD2 (7 bases). Germline values: CDR1 GTSNPN, CDR2 SVGIG (reference sequence). This CDR3 is 12 amino acids long. Trimming removed 6 bases at V and 2 bases at J, with 9 bases between. CDR3 bases: TGTGCCTGTGCGGGGGCCACAGATACGCAGTATTTT. Encoded protein: CACAGATDTQYF.

The chain employs TRBV7-9 and TRBJ2-7; 12 nucleotides line up with TRBD2. Germline-derived CDR1 and CDR2 are SEHNR and FQNEAQ (reference sequence). The J segment lost 4 bases and the V segment lost 4 bases, leaving 5 bases of the junction unmatched. The CDR3 consists of 15 residues. In nucleotides, the CDR3 is TGTGCCAGCAGCTCTCTAGCGGGAGGGCCATACGAGCAGTACTTC. Its protein product is CASSSLAGGPYEQYF.

The rearrangement links TRBV30 to TRBJ1-6; D unresolved. The CDR3 sequence is 15 residues long. Per germline, CDR1 GTSNPN and CDR2 SVGIG (reference sequence). Trimming removed 0 bases at V and 7 bases at J, with 13 bases between. The CDR3 protein is CAWSVLGRQNSPLHF. The CDR3, as DNA: TGTGCCTGGAGTGTACTCGGCAGGCAGAATTCACCCCTCCACTTT.

The chain links TRBV6-5 to TRBJ2-2, with 7 positions matching TRBD2. Unmatched junction bases numbered 2, after V lost 2 bases and J lost 2 bases. This CDR3 has 15 residues. The V gene's germline CDR1 is MNHEY and CDR2 SVGAGI. CDR3 sequence: CASSYRGLNTGELFF. Written as DNA, the CDR3 is TGTGCCAGCAGTTACCGGGGACTAAACACCGGGGAGCTGTTTTTT.

This clone is a singleton in its sample. The chain carries TRBV14 and TRBJ2-7; weak D call: TRBD2 (6 bases). Trimming took 1 base from V and 3 from J, leaving 10 bases between them. Germline V gene data show CDR1 as SGHDN and CDR2 as FVKESK. The CDR3 runs 14 residues. CDR3 coding DNA: TGTGCCAGCAGCCAAGGCGGGACTTACTACGAGCAGTACTTC. It yields the protein CASSQGGTYYEQYF.

This clone was recorded only once. The chain employs TRBV10-1 and TRBJ2-7; D unclear. Between the trimmed V and J ends, which lost 3 bases and 3 bases, there was a span of 12 bases. The germline gives CDR1 WNHNN, CDR2 SYGVQD (reference sequence). CDR3 length: 14 amino acids. CDR3 protein: CASSESVSGYEQYF. For the CDR3, the DNA is TGCGCCAGCAGTGAATCTGTCTCGGGCTACGAGCAGTACTTC.

The chain is built from TRBV10-1 and TRBJ2-7; weak D call: TRBD1 (6 bases). CDR1 and CDR2 (germline): WNHNN, SYGVQD (reference sequence). The CDR3 covers 14 residues. V gave up 9 bases and J gave up 0 bases, with 15 bases separating them. Here the CDR3 DNA reads TGCGCCAGTGGGGGAAAACAGGGCTCCTACGAGCAGTACTTC. Translated, it gives CASGGKQGSYEQYF.

This clone was detected only a few times. J is TRBJ1-4 and V is TRBV7-9, with D possibly being TRBD1 (5 bases). The CDR3 is made up of 14 amino acids. Looked up from germline, CDR1 is SEHNR and CDR2 is FQNEAQ (reference sequence). V was clipped by 6 bases and J by 4 bases, with 12 bases between them. The CDR3 spells CASRTPGINEKLFF. In DNA form, the CDR3 reads TGTGCCAGCAGGACCCCAGGGATTAATGAAAAACTGTTTTTT. The entire variable domain, with the rest obtained from reference TRBV7-9 and TRBJ1-4, is as follows: DTGVSQNPRHKITKRGQNVTFRCDPISEHNRLYWYRQTLGQGPEFLTYFQNEAQLEKSRLLSDRFSAERPKGSFSTLEIQRTEQGDSAMYLCASRTPGINEKLFFGSGTQLSVL.

V is TRBV2 and J is TRBJ2-5, with 10 bases lining up with TRBD1. Trimming removed 7 bases from V and 5 bases from J; junction bases left unmatched: 4. The CDR3 totals 13 residues. CDR1 is SNHLY and CDR2 is FYNNEI in the germline V gene. The CDR3 DNA sequence: TGTGCCAGCAATGGACAGGGGGTGGAGACCCAGTACTTC. Translated: CASNGQGVETQYF.

The chain employs TRBV30 and TRBJ1-5; D is perhaps TRBD1 (5 bases). The CDR3 length is 15 residues. CDR1 is GTSNPN, CDR2 SVGIG, per germline (reference sequence). Between the trimmed V and J ends, which lost 0 bases and 1 base, there was a span of 10 bases. The CDR3 loop is CAWSVGRVSNQPQHF. The CDR3 coding sequence is TGTGCCTGGAGTGTCGGCAGGGTGAGCAATCAGCCCCAGCATTTT.

This clone was seen more than once but under ten times. V is TRBV19 and J is TRBJ1-4; D unclear. V dropped 1 base and J dropped 8 bases, with 14 bases sitting between them. The CDR3 spans 15 residues. Germline-derived CDR1 and CDR2 are LNHDA and SQIVND (reference sequence). CDR3 amino acids: CASSIVSGAGEKLFF. The CDR3 DNA reads TGTGCCAGTAGTATAGTCTCCGGAGCCGGGGAAAAACTGTTTTTT.

The chain carries TRBV2 and TRBJ1-5; D may be TRBD1 (5 bases). CDR3 length: 15 amino acids. From germline, CDR1 is SNHLY and CDR2 FYNNEI. The germline V and J ends were trimmed by 5 bases and 2 bases, with 13 bases remaining between them. The CDR3 sequence: CASSSDTLGNQPQHF. The CDR3 DNA reads as TGTGCCAGCAGTTCGGACACCCTTGGCAATCAGCCCCAGCATTTT.

The J gene is TRBJ2-1, the V gene TRBV19; TRBD1 aligns across 9 bases. The length of the CDR3 is 14 residues. Germline values: CDR1 LNHDA, CDR2 SQIVND (reference sequence). After removal of 5 bases from V and 4 bases from J, the junction contained 3 bases not matched to a gene. CDR3 sequence: CASSDRGLYNEQFF. DNA for the CDR3: TGTGCCAGTAGTGACAGGGGGTTATACAATGAGCAGTTCTTC. Supplemented by reference TRBV19 and TRBJ2-1, the full variable domain reads DGGITQSPKYLFRKEGQNVTLSCEQNLNHDAMYWYRQDPGQGLRLIYYSQIVNDFQKGDIAEGYSVSREKKESFPLTVTSAQKNPTAFYLCASSDRGLYNEQFFGPGTRLTVL.

This chain connects TRBV6-5 to TRBJ1-2, with 10 bases matching TRBD1. Losses at the gene ends were 5 bases for V and 4 bases for J; bases not matched to a gene: 7. The CDR3 runs 15 residues. Germline values: CDR1 MNHEY, CDR2 SVGAGI. CDR3 bases: TGTGCCAGCAGTCGACAGGGGGCGCGCGGCTATGGCTACACCTTC. Translating gives CASSRQGARGYGYTF.

The genes are TRBV6-1 and TRBJ2-3; 10 nucleotides align to TRBD2. Germline V gene sequence: CDR1 MNHNS, CDR2 SASEGT. The CDR3 has 15 residues. Trimming cost V 9 bases and J 6 bases; bases outside gene matches: 12. As DNA, the CDR3 is TGTGCCAGTCAACTAGCGGGGTCGGGGGAGGATACGCAGTATTTT. Protein: CASQLAGSGEDTQYF.

The genes are TRBV30 and TRBJ1-4; D unclear. V lost 4 bases and J lost 8, with 14 bases in between. The germline gives CDR1 GTSNPN, CDR2 SVGIG (reference sequence). CDR3 size: 13 residues. The CDR3 is CAWNEGLSEKLFF. CDR3 coding DNA: TGTGCCTGGAACGAGGGCCTAAGCGAAAAACTGTTTTTT.

V and J are TRBV9 and TRBJ2-1; the match to TRBD2 covers 10 bases. Per the germline V gene, CDR1 is SGDLS and CDR2 is YYNGEE. The CDR3 spans 15 residues. The V segment lost 5 bases and the J segment 4 bases; nucleotides outside the gene matches: 6. The CDR3 DNA follows: TGTGCCAGCAGTCTTACTAGCGGGACTTACAATGAGCAGTTCTTC. Protein product: CASSLTSGTYNEQFF.

The chain has TRBV6-1 and TRBJ2-2, with unresolved D. Per germline, CDR1 MNHNS and CDR2 SASEGT. The CDR3 runs 15 residues. V lost 6 bases, J lost 4 bases, and 15 bases lay in between. In DNA, the CDR3 is TGTGCCAGCAGCTCACAAATAACCAGCACCGGGGAGCTGTTTTTT. It encodes CASSSQITSTGELFF.

The chain carries TRBV11-1 and TRBJ2-7, with a weak D call TRBD1 (5 bases). The V end lost 6 bases, the J end lost 3 bases, and 12 bases lay between the germline ends. The CDR3 totals 13 residues. Germline V lookup: CDR1 SGHAT, CDR2 FQDESV (reference sequence). The CDR3 DNA is TGTGCCAGCAGTCCGACAGATATCTACGAGCAGTACTTC. As protein: CASSPTDIYEQYF.

The sample holds a few counts of this clone. This chain connects TRBV5-4 to TRBJ2-1, with TRBD1 matching over 8 bases. CDR3 length equals 13 residues. CDR1 and CDR2 (germline): SGHNT, YYREEE (reference sequence). V shed 1 base, J shed 7 bases, and the junction held 1 base outside the gene matches. The CDR3 sequence is CASSLTGGNEQFF. The DNA for the CDR3 is TGTGCCAGCAGCTTGACAGGGGGAAATGAGCAGTTCTTC.